The rows below give T cell receptor beta chains drawn from one sample of a study of blood T cell repertoires in COVID-19. Measured with immunoSEQ multiplex PCR; TCRdb has only the in-frame clones, and not every one. The sample contains around 310,000 clones, around 89% of which appear only once. The source material was peripheral blood. These receptors were taken from a woman in her thirties or forties with COVID-19, enrolled during active disease. Both conserved end residues are part of each CDR3. Each record gives: V gene, clone size, D gene, J gene, CDR3 protein, CDR3 DNA. The D gene is left open where the match is weak. Clone size is not always given. Where it is, it says once, few, many or a class for expanded clones.

TRBV5-1	NA	NA	TRBJ1-1	CASSLRVGGNTEAFF	TGCGCCAGCAGCTTGAGGGTCGGGGGTAACACTGAAGCTTTCTTT
TRBV5-4	few	TRBD1	TRBJ2-7	CASSGGQGGFFYEQYF	TGTGCCAGCAGCGGGGGACAGGGGGGTTTCTTCTACGAGCAGTACTTC
TRBV6-5	once	NA	TRBJ1-1	CASSRQGRLNTEAFF	TGTGCCAGCAGTCGCCAGGGCAGGCTGAACACTGAAGCTTTCTTT
TRBV19	once	TRBD1	TRBJ2-7	CASRTDRGAYEQYF	TGTGCCAGTAGAACGGACAGGGGGGCCTACGAGCAGTACTTC
TRBV7-2	NA	TRBD1	TRBJ1-1	CASSSRDRGSEAFF	TGTGCCAGCAGCTCTCGGGACAGGGGGTCTGAAGCTTTCTTT
TRBV19	NA	NA	TRBJ1-2	CASSTSQGYDGYTF	TGTGCCAGTAGTACATCTCAGGGATATGATGGCTACACCTTC
TRBV6-5	NA	TRBD2	TRBJ2-7	CASGLAGSYEQYF	TGTGCCAGCGGACTAGCGGGCTCCTACGAGCAGTACTTC
TRBV6-1	NA	NA	TRBJ1-5	CASSEAFTRNQPQHF	TGTGCCAGCAGTGAAGCGTTTACACGCAATCAGCCCCAGCATTTT
TRBV18	NA	NA	TRBJ2-5	CASSPRGGVLQETQYF	TGTGCCAGCTCACCGAGAGGGGGAGTACTCCAAGAGACCCAGTACTTC
TRBV19	NA	TRBD1	TRBJ1-1	CASSMGQAGGTEAFF	TGTGCCAGTAGTATGGGACAGGCTGGAGGCACTGAAGCTTTCTTT
TRBV19	NA	NA	TRBJ1-2	CASSILTVNYGYTF	TGTGCCAGTAGTATTCTGACAGTTAACTATGGCTACACCTTC
TRBV9	once	NA	TRBJ2-7	CASSPGWGAVTYEQYF	TGTGCCAGCAGCCCAGGGTGGGGCGCCGTAACTTACGAGCAGTACTTC
TRBV6-5	NA	NA	TRBJ2-7	CASSRLQAYEQYF	TGTGCCAGCAGTCGGCTACAGGCCTACGAGCAGTACTTC
TRBV9	once	NA	TRBJ1-1	CASSGLNTEAFF	TGTGCCAGCAGTGGGCTGAACACTGAAGCTTTCTTT
TRBV3-1/TRBV3-2	NA	TRBD1	TRBJ2-7	CASSHEPGTGSYEQYF	TGTGCCAGCAGCCACGAACCCGGGACAGGATCCTACGAGCAGTACTTC
TRBV10-3	NA	NA	TRBJ2-7	CAISEPDRSYEQYF	TGTGCCATCAGTGAGCCGGACAGATCCTACGAGCAGTACTTC
TRBV7-2	NA	NA	TRBJ2-3	CASSLYQDTQYF	TGTGCCAGCAGCTTGTACCAGGATACGCAGTATTTT
TRBV19	NA	NA	TRBJ1-1	CASSIVANTEAFF	TGTGCCAGTAGTATAGTGGCGAACACTGAAGCTTTCTTT
TRBV11-2	NA	NA	TRBJ1-3	CASSLGGGSGNTIYF	TGTGCCAGCAGCTTAGGAGGTGGCTCTGGAAACACCATATATTTT
TRBV6-2/TRBV6-3	NA	NA	TRBJ1-1	CASSYQWTTNTEAFF	TGTGCCAGCAGTTACCAGTGGACAACGAACACTGAAGCTTTCTTT
TRBV28	few	NA	TRBJ1-5	CASSLRSSGFQPQHF	TGTGCCAGCAGTTTACGGTCGTCAGGGTTTCAGCCCCAGCATTTT
TRBV9	NA	TRBD1	TRBJ2-7	CASSVDGQGMYEQYF	TGTGCCAGCAGCGTAGATGGACAGGGAATGTACGAGCAGTACTTC
TRBV18	NA	NA	TRBJ1-4	CASSPPGLRNEKLFF	TGTGCCAGCTCACCACCGGGCCTACGGAATGAAAAACTGTTTTTT
TRBV4-3	NA	NA	TRBJ1-1	CASSQGGWSQTSEAFF	TGCGCCAGCAGCCAAGGCGGTTGGAGTCAGACCAGTGAAGCTTTCTTT
TRBV6-6	NA	NA	TRBJ1-3	CASSSRRNSIYF	TGTGCCAGCAGCTCCAGGCGTAATAGTATATATTTT
TRBV5-4	NA	TRBD1	TRBJ2-1	CASSSRDRGHNEQFF	TGTGCCAGCAGCTCCCGGGACAGGGGCCACAATGAGCAGTTCTTC
TRBV15	NA	TRBD2	TRBJ2-5	CATSRGGRAGETQYF	TGTGCCACCAGCAGAGGCGGGAGGGCCGGGGAGACCCAGTACTTC
TRBV19	few	NA	TRBJ1-5	CASSIVYRSQPQHF	TGTGCCAGTAGTATAGTATATCGGTCACAGCCCCAGCATTTT
TRBV5-1	NA	NA	TRBJ1-2	CASSLTDSYGYTF	TGCGCCAGCAGCTTGACGGACTCCTATGGCTACACCTTC
TRBV3-1/TRBV3-2	NA	NA	TRBJ1-3	CASSPRSSGNTIYF	TGTGCCAGCAGCCCTCGGAGCTCTGGAAACACCATATATTTT
TRBV6-5	NA	NA	TRBJ1-3	CASSSAPQGRNTIYF	TGTGCCAGCAGCTCCGCCCCGCAGGGAAGAAACACCATATATTTT
TRBV5-5	NA	NA	TRBJ2-1	CASSLDFEQFF	TGTGCCAGCAGCCTGGACTTCGAGCAGTTCTTC
TRBV18	NA	TRBD2	TRBJ2-7	CASSPTGTRGAEQYF	TGTGCCAGCTCACCAACCGGGACTAGAGGTGCCGAGCAGTACTTC
TRBV6-2/TRBV6-3	NA	TRBD2	TRBJ2-1	CASSLAGVGKDEQFF	TGTGCCAGCAGTTTGGCGGGAGTTGGAAAGGATGAGCAGTTCTTC
TRBV18	NA	TRBD2	TRBJ2-3	CASSNLGGGASTDTQYF	TGTGCCAGCTCGAACCTCGGCGGGGGGGCCTCGACAGATACGCAGTATTTT
TRBV7-7	NA	NA	TRBJ2-7	CASSAGQRLRDEQYF	TGTGCTAGCAGCGCAGGACAGCGCCTTCGGGACGAGCAGTACTTC
TRBV30	NA	NA	TRBJ2-1	CAWSPLKTYNEQFF	TGTGCCTGGAGTCCCTTAAAAACATACAATGAGCAGTTCTTC
TRBV7-2	NA	NA	TRBJ2-2	CASSLAPAGGELFF	TGTGCCAGCAGCTTAGCGCCGGCGGGAGGGGAGCTGTTTTTT
TRBV6-2/TRBV6-3	once	NA	TRBJ2-7	CASSSGLGKQYF	TGTGCCAGCAGTTCAGGATTGGGCAAGCAGTACTTC
TRBV18	NA	TRBD1	TRBJ1-1	CASSPETGAYREAFF	TGTGCCAGCTCCCCAGAGACAGGGGCGTACAGGGAAGCTTTCTTT
TRBV5-1	NA	NA	TRBJ1-4	CASSILGGVNEKLFF	TGCGCCAGCAGCATATTAGGGGGAGTTAATGAAAAACTGTTTTTT
TRBV30	NA	NA	TRBJ1-5	CAWSSGSDQPQHF	TGTGCCTGGAGTTCGGGGAGCGATCAGCCCCAGCATTTT
TRBV11-3	once	TRBD1	TRBJ2-7	CASSRGSRGSEQYF	TGTGCCAGCAGCCGCGGTAGCAGGGGGAGCGAGCAGTACTTC
TRBV27	NA	NA	TRBJ2-1	CASWGWGGENNEQFF	TGTGCCAGTTGGGGGTGGGGAGGAGAAAACAATGAGCAGTTCTTC
TRBV2	NA	NA	TRBJ2-1	CASSDRDNEQFF	TGTGCCAGCAGTGACCGGGACAATGAGCAGTTCTTC
TRBV7-8	many	TRBD2	TRBJ2-7	CASSWGGSEQYF	TGTGCCAGCAGCTGGGGGGGGTCCGAGCAGTACTTC
TRBV18	NA	NA	TRBJ1-1	CASSTRSPAAEAFF	TGTGCCAGCTCAACTCGGTCGCCGGCGGCTGAAGCTTTCTTT
TRBV27	few	NA	TRBJ1-1	CASSFIGTTEAFF	TGTGCCAGCAGTTTTATTGGCACCACTGAAGCTTTCTTT
TRBV27	NA	NA	TRBJ2-4	CASRSRLAKNIQYF	TGTGCCAGCCGATCTAGACTAGCCAAAAACATTCAGTACTTC
TRBV6-1	NA	NA	TRBJ2-1	CASSEGGVQFF	TGTGCCAGCAGTGAAGGGGGGGTCCAGTTCTTC
TRBV7-2	NA	TRBD1	TRBJ1-2	CASSFRQGGNGYTF	TGTGCCAGCAGCTTTCGACAGGGGGGAAATGGCTACACCTTC
TRBV29-1	NA	TRBD1	TRBJ2-3	CSPRGQGQYF	TGCAGCCCCCGGGGACAGGGTCAGTATTTT
TRBV7-8	NA	TRBD1	TRBJ2-7	CASSSEGQGSYEQYF	TGTGCCAGCAGCTCGGAGGGACAGGGTTCTTACGAGCAGTACTTC
TRBV18	NA	TRBD2	TRBJ2-1	CASSPGTSGRGAYNEQFF	TGTGCCAGCTCACCCGGGACTAGCGGGAGAGGGGCCTACAATGAGCAGTTCTTC
TRBV27	once	TRBD1	TRBJ2-3	CASSLSPHRTGYSDTQYF	TGTGCCAGCAGTTTATCTCCCCACCGGACAGGGTATTCAGATACGCAGTATTTT
TRBV6-2/TRBV6-3	NA	NA	TRBJ1-5	CASSSPPGNQPQHF	TGTGCCAGCAGCTCCCCCCCGGGCAATCAGCCCCAGCATTTT